This T cell receptor (beta chain) was captured in a study of blood T cell repertoires in COVID-19. Looking at the study overall: COVID-19 samples, acute and convalescent, were from the United States, Italy and Spain.

Profiled with immunoSEQ multiplex PCR; TCRdb holds only in-frame clones, not every one. The sample lists around 98,000 clones, about 88% occurring once. This clone was detected once. CDR3 size: 17 residues. V gave up 5 bases and J gave up 4 bases, with 21 bases separating them. Germline lookup yields CDR1 LGHDT and CDR2 YNNKEL (reference sequence). This chain uses TRBV3-1 (or the pseudogene TRBV3-2) with TRBJ2-4; D unresolved. The receptor was derived from a woman in her sixties or seventies with acute or convalescent COVID-19. The sample consisted of peripheral blood. The CDR3 protein is CASSCANPICKKNIQYF. CDR3 bases: TGTGCCAGCAGCTGCGCGAATCCCATTTGCAAAAAAAACATTCAGTACTTC.